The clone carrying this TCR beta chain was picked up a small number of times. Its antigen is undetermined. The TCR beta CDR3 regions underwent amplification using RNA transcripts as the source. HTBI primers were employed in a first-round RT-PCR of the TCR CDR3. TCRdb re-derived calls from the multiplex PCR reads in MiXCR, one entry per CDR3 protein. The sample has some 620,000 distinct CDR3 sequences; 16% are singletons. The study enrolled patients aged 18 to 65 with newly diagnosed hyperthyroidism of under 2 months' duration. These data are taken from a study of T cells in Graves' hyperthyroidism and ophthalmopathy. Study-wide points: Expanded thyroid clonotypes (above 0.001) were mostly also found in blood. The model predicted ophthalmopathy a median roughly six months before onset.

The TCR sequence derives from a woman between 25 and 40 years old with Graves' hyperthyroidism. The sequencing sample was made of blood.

CDR3 in DNA: TGTGCCGGGAGGGGGTCCGACAATGAGCAGTTCTTC. Translating gives CAGRGSDNEQFF. This chain connects TRBV7-9 to TRBJ2-1, with a tentative D call TRBD2 (7 bases). Looked up from germline, CDR1 is SEHNR and CDR2 is FQNEAQ (reference sequence). The V and J ends lost 11 bases and 5 bases respectively, with 13 bases between them. The CDR3 loop spans 12 amino acids. Complete variable domain (other parts from reference TRBV7-9 and TRBJ2-1): DTGVSQNPRHKITKRGQNVTFRCDPISEHNRLYWYRQTLGQGPEFLTYFQNEAQLEKSRLLSDRFSAERPKGSFSTLEIQRTEQGDSAMYLCAGRGSDNEQFFGPGTRLTVL.